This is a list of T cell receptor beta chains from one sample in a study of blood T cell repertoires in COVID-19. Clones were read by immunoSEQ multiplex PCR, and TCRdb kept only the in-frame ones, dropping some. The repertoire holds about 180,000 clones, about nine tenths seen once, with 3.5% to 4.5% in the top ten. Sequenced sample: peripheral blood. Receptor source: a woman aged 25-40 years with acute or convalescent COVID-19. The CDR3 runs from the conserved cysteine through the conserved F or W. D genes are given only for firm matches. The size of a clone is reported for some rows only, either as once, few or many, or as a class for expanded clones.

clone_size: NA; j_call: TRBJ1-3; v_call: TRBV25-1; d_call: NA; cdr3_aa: CASMSGLRTIYF; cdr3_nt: TGTGCCAGCATGTCAGGGCTCAGGACCATATATTTT
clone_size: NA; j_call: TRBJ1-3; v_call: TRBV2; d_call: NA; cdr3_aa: CASKAAGNTIYF; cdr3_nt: TGTGCCAGCAAGGCGGCTGGAAACACCATATATTTT
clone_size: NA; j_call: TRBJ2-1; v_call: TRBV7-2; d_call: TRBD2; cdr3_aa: CASSLVFSLAGIEQFF; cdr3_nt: TGTGCCAGCAGCTTAGTGTTTTCACTAGCGGGAATCGAGCAGTTCTTC
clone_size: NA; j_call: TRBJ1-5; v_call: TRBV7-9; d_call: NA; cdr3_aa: CASSPGTTQPQHF; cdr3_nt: TGTGCCAGCAGCCCGGGGACAACTCAGCCCCAGCATTTT
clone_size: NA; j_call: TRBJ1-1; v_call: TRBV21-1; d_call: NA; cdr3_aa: CATPLGQAEKAFF; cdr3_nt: TGTGCCACCCCACTTGGACAGGCAGAAAAAGCTTTCTTT
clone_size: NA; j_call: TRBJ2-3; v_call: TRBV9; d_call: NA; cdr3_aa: CASSVGGRTDTQYF; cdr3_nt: TGTGCCAGCAGCGTCGGGGGTCGCACAGATACGCAGTATTTT
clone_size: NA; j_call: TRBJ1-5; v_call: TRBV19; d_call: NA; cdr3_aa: CASSIDSASIMSQHF; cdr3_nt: TGTGCCAGTAGTATAGATTCAGCGTCCATAATGTCCCAGCATTTT
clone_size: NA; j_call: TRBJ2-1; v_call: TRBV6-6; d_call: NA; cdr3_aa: CASSSSYEQFF; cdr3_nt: TGTGCCAGCAGTAGCTCTTATGAGCAGTTCTTC
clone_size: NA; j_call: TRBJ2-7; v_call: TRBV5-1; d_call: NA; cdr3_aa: CASSSRTESYEQYF; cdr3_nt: TGCGCCAGCAGCTCCCGGACAGAATCCTACGAGCAGTACTTC
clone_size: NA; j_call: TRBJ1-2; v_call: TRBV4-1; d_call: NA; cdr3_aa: CASSHSRGYTF; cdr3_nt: TGCGCCAGCAGCCATTCGCGGGGCTACACCTTC
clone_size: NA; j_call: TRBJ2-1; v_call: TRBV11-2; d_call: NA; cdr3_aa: CASSLGSGLRYNEQFF; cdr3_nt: TGTGCCAGCAGCTTAGGATCAGGGTTGAGGTACAATGAGCAGTTCTTC
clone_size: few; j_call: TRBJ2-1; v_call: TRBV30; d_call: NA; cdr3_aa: CACLGTESYNEQFF; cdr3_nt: TGTGCCTGCCTAGGTACCGAGTCCTACAATGAGCAGTTCTTC
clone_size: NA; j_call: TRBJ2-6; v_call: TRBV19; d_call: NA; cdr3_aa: CASENSGANVLTF; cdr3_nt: TGTGCCAGCGAGAATTCTGGGGCCAACGTCCTGACTTTC
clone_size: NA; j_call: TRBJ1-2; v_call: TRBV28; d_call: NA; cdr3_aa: CASSFIYGYTF; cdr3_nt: TGTGCCAGCAGTTTTATTTATGGCTACACCTTC
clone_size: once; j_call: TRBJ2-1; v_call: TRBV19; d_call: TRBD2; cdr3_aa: CASSPLAGDWYNEQFF; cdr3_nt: TGTGCCAGTAGTCCATTAGCGGGAGATTGGTACAATGAGCAGTTCTTC
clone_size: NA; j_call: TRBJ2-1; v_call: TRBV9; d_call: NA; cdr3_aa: CASSVGQGLIYSYNEQFF; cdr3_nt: TGTGCCAGCAGCGTAGGCCAGGGCCTTATCTACTCCTACAATGAGCAGTTCTTC
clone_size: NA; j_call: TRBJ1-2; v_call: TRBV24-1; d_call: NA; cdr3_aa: CATSGPPGARYGYTF; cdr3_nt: TGTGCCACCAGTGGCCCACCAGGGGCCCGCTATGGCTACACCTTC
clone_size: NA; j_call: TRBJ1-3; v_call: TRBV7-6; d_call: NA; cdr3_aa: CASSLREGENTIYF; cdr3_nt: TGTGCCAGCAGCCTCCGCGAGGGAGAAAACACCATATATTTT
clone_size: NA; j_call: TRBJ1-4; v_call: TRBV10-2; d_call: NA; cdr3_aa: CASSESRGGFNEKLFF; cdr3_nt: TGCGCCAGCAGTGAGTCGAGGGGAGGGTTTAACGAAAAACTGTTTTTT
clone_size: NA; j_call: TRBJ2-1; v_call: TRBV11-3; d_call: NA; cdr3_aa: CASSLSTYNEQFF; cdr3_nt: TGTGCCAGCAGCTTATCCACCTACAATGAGCAGTTCTTC
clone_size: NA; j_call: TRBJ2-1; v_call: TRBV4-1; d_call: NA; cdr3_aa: CASSQDRREQFF; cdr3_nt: TGCGCCAGCAGCCAAGACCGGCGGGAGCAGTTCTTC
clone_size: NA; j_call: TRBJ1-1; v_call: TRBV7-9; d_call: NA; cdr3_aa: CASSLINTEAFF; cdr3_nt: TGTGCCAGCAGCTTAATAAACACTGAAGCTTTCTTT